This entry is about one T cell receptor (beta chain). Its antigen remains unidentified. The data originate from a study of cytomegalovirus exposure and HLA in healthy donors. Across the study: The Caucasian-associated ancestry cluster held roughly 81% of 350 to 450 genotyped donors.

PCR amplification relied on 60 Vbeta primers (plus 13 Jbeta primers). Here immunoSEQ multiplex PCR was the method, and the copy in TCRdb shows in-frame clones only, minus some. The sample includes some 150,000 clones, over 75% seen only once; the top ten take 1.5% to 2%. Study-wide results and limits: Roughly uniform depth of sequencing across donors was assumed in presence/absence analyses. Immune exposure data for these donors was limited to CMV serostatus. Reported findings show TCR beta sequences accurately forecast HLA-A and HLA-B alleles in most subjects.

This CDR3 has 12 amino acids. V was trimmed by 1 base and J by 7 bases, leaving 10 bases between them. From germline, CDR1 is SQVTM and CDR2 ANQGSEA. This chain uses TRBV29-1 with TRBJ1-1, with no clear D. The sample taken for sequencing was PBMCs. The TCR was taken from a woman aged 30 to 39 in good health and CMV-seronegative. The CDR3 here is CSVEGRFLEAFF. The CDR3 DNA reads as TGCAGCGTTGAAGGGCGGTTCCTTGAAGCTTTCTTT. Looking up the rest from reference TRBV29-1 and TRBJ1-1 gives the full variable domain: SAVISQKPSRDICQRGTSLTIQCQVDSQVTMMFWYRQQPGQSLTLIATANQGSEATYESGFVIDKFPISRPNLTFSTLTVSNMSPEDSSIYLCSVEGRFLEAFFGQGTRLTVV.